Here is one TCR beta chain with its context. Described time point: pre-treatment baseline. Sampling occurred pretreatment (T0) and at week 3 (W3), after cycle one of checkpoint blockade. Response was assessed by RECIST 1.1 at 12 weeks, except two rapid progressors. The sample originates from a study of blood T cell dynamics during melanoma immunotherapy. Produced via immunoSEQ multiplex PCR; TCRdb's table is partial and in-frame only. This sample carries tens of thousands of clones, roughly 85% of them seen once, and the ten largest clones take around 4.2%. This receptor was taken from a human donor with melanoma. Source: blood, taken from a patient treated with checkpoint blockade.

The CDR3 DNA sequence: TGCGCCAGCAGCCCGGGGACAGGGTTCCATGAAAAACTGTTTTTT. It yields the protein CASSPGTGFHEKLFF. V and J are TRBV5-1 and TRBJ1-4, with TRBD1 matching over 9 bases. The CDR3 has 15 residues. Germline loops: CDR1 SGHRS, CDR2 YFSETQ. Trimming cost V 4 bases and J 6 bases; bases outside gene matches: 7.